This record looks at one T cell receptor beta chain sequence and its context. What it binds is not known. Germline assignment: CDR1 SGHTA and CDR2 FQGNSA. The CDR3 consists of 15 residues. V shed 5 bases and J shed 2 bases, with 13 bases lying between them. With the ViraFEST assay, the study expanded antigen-specific CD4+ T cells using viral peptide pools, then sequenced them. Subsequent to 10 days of culture, CD4+ T cells were isolated. The person had a PCR-confirmed SARS-CoV-2 infection during March to December 2020. Cultures used about 2 million PBMC per well, around 9 IU/ml IL-2 and about 10 ug/ml peptides. A half-volume exchange with IL-2 medium occurred on days 3 and 7. These data originate in a study of vaccination effects on CD4 cells after COVID-19. As for the study in general: Vaccine administered to participants consisted of two doses of either BNT162b2 or mRNA-1273.

Generated by immunoSEQ multiplex PCR, the TCRdb table keeps only in-frame clones and is missing some. Among roughly 25,000 clones listed, 75% to 85% were seen once. The study's findings and limits: The study found marked clonal contraction of infection- and vaccine-induced clones late after vaccination.

The chain employs TRBV7-2 and TRBJ2-1; possibly TRBD1 for D (6 bases). Sequences were derived from CD4+ T cells from PBMCs cultured with HCoV-NL63 spike peptides, sampled before COVID-19 vaccination. The clonotype originates from a human donor who had a prior SARS-CoV-2 infection. CDR3 in amino acids: CASSPHGGAYNEQFF. Here the CDR3 DNA reads TGTGCCAGCAGCCCCCATGGGGGCGCCTACAATGAGCAGTTCTTC. The whole variable domain, filled in from reference TRBV7-2 and TRBJ2-1, reads GAGVSQSPSNKVTEKGKDVELRCDPISGHTALYWYRQSLGQGLEFLIYFQGNSAPDKSGLPSDRFSAERTGGSVSTLTIQRTQQEDSAVYLCASSPHGGAYNEQFFGPGTRLTVL.